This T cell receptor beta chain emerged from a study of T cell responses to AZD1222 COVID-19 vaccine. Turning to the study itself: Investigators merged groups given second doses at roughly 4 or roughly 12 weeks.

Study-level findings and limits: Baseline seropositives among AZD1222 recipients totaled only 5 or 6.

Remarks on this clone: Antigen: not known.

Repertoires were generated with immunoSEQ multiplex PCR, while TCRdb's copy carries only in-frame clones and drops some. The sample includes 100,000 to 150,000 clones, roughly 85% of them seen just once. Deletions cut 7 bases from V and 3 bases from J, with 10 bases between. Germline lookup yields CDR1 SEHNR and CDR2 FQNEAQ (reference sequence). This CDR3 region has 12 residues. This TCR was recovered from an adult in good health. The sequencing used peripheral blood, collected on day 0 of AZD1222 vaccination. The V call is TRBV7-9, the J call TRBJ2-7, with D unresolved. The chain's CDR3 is CASNRADYEQYF. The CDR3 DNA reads TGTGCCAGCAACCGGGCCGACTACGAGCAGTACTTC.